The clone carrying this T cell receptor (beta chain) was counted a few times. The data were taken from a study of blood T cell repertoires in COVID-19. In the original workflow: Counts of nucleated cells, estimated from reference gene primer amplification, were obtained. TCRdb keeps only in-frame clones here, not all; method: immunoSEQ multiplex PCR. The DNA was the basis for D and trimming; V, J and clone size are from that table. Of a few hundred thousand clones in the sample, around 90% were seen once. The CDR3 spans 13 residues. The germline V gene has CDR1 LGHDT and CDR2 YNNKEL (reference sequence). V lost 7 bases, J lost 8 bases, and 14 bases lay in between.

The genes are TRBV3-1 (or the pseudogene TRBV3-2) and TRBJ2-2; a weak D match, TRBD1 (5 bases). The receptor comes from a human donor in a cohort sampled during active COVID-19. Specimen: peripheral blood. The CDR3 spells CASMGQGLGELFF. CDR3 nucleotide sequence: TGTGCCAGCATGGGGCAGGGTTTGGGGGAGCTGTTTTTT.